Only one count was recorded for the clone carrying this TCR beta chain. Antigen specificity is unknown. The sample comes from a study of cytomegalovirus exposure and HLA in healthy donors. Study-level information: Membership in the Caucasian-associated ancestry cluster was found for about 80% of 300 to 500 genotyped donors. Whole-study results and caveats: Sequencing likely generated an artifact that appeared as a cluster of highly shared sequence variants. It was only CMV serostatus that was available as immune exposure information.

A multiplex PCR was run with 60 Vbeta primers and 13 Jbeta primers. Clones were sequenced by immunoSEQ multiplex PCR, and TCRdb holds only the in-frame ones, with some missing. This sample carries around 200,000 clones, 82% of them seen once, and the ten largest clones take about 2.5%. The CDR3 runs 15 residues. Germline loops: CDR1 SGHRS, CDR2 YFSETQ. The V end was cut by 4 bases, the J end by 5 bases, with 15 bases between. Sequenced material: PBMCs. This TCR was recovered from a woman between 35 and 50 years old in good health and CMV-seronegative. The V gene is TRBV5-1, the J gene TRBJ2-2, with a weak D call TRBD2 (5 bases). The CDR3 here is CASSLVGGGTGELFF. DNA of the CDR3: TGCGCCAGCAGCCTGGTCGGAGGTGGGACCGGGGAGCTGTTTTTT. Full variable domain (missing parts from reference TRBV5-1 and TRBJ2-2): KAGVTQTPRYLIKTRGQQVTLSCSPISGHRSVSWYQQTPGQGLQFLFEYFSETQRNKGNFPGRFSGRQFSNSRSEMNVSTLELGDSALYLCASSLVGGGTGELFFGEGSRLTVL.